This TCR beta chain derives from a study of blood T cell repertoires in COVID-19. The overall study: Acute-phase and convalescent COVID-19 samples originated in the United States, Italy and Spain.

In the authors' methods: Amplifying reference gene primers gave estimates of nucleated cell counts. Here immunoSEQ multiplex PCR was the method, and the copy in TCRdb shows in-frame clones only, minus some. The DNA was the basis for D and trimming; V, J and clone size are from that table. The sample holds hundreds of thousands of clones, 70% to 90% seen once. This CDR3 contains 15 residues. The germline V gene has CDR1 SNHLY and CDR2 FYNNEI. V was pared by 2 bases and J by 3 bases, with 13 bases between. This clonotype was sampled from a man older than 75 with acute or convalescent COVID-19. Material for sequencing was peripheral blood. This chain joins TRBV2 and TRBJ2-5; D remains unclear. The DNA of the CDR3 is TGTGCCAGCAGTGAAAGAACAGTCCCAAAAGAGACCCAGTACTTC. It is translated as CASSERTVPKETQYF.